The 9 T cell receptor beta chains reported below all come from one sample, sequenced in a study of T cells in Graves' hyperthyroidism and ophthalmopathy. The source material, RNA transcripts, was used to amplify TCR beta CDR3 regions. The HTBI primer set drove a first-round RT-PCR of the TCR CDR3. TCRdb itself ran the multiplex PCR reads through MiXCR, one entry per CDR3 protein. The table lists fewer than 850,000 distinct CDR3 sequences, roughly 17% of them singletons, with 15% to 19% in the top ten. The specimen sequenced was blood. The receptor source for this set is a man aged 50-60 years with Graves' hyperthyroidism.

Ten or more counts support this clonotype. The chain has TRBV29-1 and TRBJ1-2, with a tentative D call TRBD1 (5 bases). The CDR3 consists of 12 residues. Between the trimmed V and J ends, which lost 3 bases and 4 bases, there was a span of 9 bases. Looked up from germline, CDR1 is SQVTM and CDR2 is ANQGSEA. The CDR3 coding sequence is TGCAGCGTTGATCAGGGAGGCTATGGCTACACCTTC. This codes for CSVDQGGYGYTF.

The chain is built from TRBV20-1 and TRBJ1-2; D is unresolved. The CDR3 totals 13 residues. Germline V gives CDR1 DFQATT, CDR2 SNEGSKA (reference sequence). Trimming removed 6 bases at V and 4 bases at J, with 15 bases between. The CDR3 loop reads CSARTNPIYGYTF. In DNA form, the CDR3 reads TGCAGTGCGCGAACTAATCCTATCTATGGCTACACCTTC.

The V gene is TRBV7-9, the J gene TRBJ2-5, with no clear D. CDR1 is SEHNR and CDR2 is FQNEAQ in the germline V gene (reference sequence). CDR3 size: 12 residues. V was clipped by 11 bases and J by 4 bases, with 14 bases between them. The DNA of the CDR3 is TGTGCCTGGAGTGTAAAGCTAGAGACCCAGTACTTC. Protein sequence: CAWSVKLETQYF.

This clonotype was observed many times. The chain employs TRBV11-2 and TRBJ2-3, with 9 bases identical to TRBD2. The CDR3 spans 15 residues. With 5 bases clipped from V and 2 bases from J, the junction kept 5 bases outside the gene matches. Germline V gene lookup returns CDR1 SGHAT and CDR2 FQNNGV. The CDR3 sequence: CASSLSGRPTDTQYF. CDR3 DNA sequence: TGTGCCAGCAGCCTGAGCGGGAGGCCCACAGATACGCAGTATTTT.

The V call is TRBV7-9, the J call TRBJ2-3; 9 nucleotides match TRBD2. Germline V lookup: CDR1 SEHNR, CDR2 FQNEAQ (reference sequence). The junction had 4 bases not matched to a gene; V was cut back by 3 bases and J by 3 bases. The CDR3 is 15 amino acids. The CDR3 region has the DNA TGTGCCAGCAGCTTCGCGCTAGCGGGAACAGATACGCAGTATTTT. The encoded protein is CASSFALAGTDTQYF.

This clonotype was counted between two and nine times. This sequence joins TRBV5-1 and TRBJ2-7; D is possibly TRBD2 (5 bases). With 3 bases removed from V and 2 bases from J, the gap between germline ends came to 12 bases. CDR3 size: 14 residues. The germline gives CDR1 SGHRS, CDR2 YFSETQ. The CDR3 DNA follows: TGCGCCAGCAGCTCAGGACTTTCTGCCTACGAGCAGTACTTC. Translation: CASSSGLSAYEQYF. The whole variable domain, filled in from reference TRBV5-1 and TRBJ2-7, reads KAGVTQTPRYLIKTRGQQVTLSCSPISGHRSVSWYQQTPGQGLQFLFEYFSETQRNKGNFPGRFSGRQFSNSRSEMNVSTLELGDSALYLCASSSGLSAYEQYFGPGTRLTVT.

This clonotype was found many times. The CDR3 nucleotides read TGTGCCAGCAGTACCTCCTACGGCTCCTACAATGAGCAGTTCTTC. It yields the protein CASSTSYGSYNEQFF. The chain combines TRBV2 with TRBJ2-1, with D unclear. The CDR3 has 15 amino acids. The germline V and J ends were trimmed by 5 bases and 0 bases, with 11 bases remaining between them. CDR1 is SNHLY, CDR2 FYNNEI, per germline.

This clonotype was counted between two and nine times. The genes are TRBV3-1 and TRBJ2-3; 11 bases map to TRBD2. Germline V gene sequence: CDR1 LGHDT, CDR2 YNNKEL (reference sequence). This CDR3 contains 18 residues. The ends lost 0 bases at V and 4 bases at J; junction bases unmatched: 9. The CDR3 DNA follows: TGTGCCAGCAGCCAAGATCCAAGGCTAGCGGGAGGAGCAGATACGCAGTATTTT. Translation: CASSQDPRLAGGADTQYF.

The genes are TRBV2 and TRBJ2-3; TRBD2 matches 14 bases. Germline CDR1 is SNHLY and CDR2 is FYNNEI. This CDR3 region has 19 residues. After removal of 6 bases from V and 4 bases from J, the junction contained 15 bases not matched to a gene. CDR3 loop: CASSSPTSGRDVVADTQYF. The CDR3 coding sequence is TGTGCCAGCAGCAGCCCGACTAGCGGGAGGGATGTCGTTGCAGATACGCAGTATTTT.